Shown below are 8 T cell receptor beta chains from a single sample sequenced in a study of control samples from healthy donors and cancer patients. The repertoire was sequenced with immunoSEQ multiplex PCR; TCRdb's copy has only in-frame clones and lacks some. The sample yields 100,000 to 150,000 clones, around 90% seen once. Sequencing was done on a sample of blood. The source is a man in his late teens or twenties in good health.

In its sample, this clone was seen once. The chain has TRBV4-2 and TRBJ1-1, with TRBD1 as a possible D gene (6 bases). CDR1 is LGHNA and CDR2 is YNFKEQ in the germline V gene. The CDR3 totals 16 residues. The V and J ends lost 0 bases and 1 base respectively, with 12 bases between them. The CDR3 is CASSQESSTGNTEAFF. The CDR3 nucleotides are TGTGCCAGCAGCCAAGAGTCCTCGACAGGGAACACTGAAGCTTTCTTT.

The chain carries TRBV18 and TRBJ1-1, with D unclear. From germline, CDR1 is KGHSH and CDR2 LQKENI. Trimming took 2 bases from V and 10 from J, leaving 14 bases between them. The CDR3 length is 13 residues. The CDR3 loop is CASSPSSQRGAFF. CDR3 nucleotides: TGTGCCAGCTCACCATCCTCTCAGCGGGGAGCTTTCTTT.

The rearrangement uses TRBV21-1 and TRBJ2-1; TRBD1, the table's D call, was not compared with the DNA. TRBV21-1 corresponds to a pseudogene. The CDR3 extends over 17 amino acids. CDR3 nucleotide sequence: TGTGCCAGCAGCAAGGGGACCGGGACAGTGAAATACAATGAGCAGTTCTTC. This gives the protein CASSKGTGTVKYNEQFF.

The rearrangement joins TRBV9 to TRBJ2-7, with 8 nucleotides matching TRBD2. The CDR3 length is 15 residues. Unmatched junction bases numbered 7, after V lost 4 bases and J lost 1 base. CDR1 SGDLS and CDR2 YYNGEE come from the germline V gene. CDR3 region: CASSPGGGLSYEQYF. The CDR3 DNA reads as TGTGCCAGCAGCCCCGGGGGGGGACTTTCCTACGAGCAGTACTTC. Drawing the rest from reference TRBV9 and TRBJ2-7, the complete variable domain is DSGVTQTPKHLITATGQRVTLRCSPRSGDLSVYWYQQSLDQGLQFLIQYYNGEERAKGNILERFSAQQFPDLHSELNLSSLELGDSALYFCASSPGGGLSYEQYFGPGTRLTVT.

The V and J genes are TRBV4-1 and TRBJ2-1; tentative D call: TRBD2 (6 bases). This CDR3 spans 16 amino acids. V was pared by 2 bases and J by 1 base, with 12 bases between. The germline gives CDR1 MGHRA, CDR2 YSYEKL. CDR3 bases: TGCGCCAGCAGCCAATTTAGCGCGGGATCCTACAATGAGCAGTTCTTC. Encoded protein: CASSQFSAGSYNEQFF.

V and J are TRBV7-9 and TRBJ2-2; 11 bases map to TRBD2. Trimming cost V 1 base and J 3 bases; bases outside gene matches: 10. CDR3 size: 19 residues. Germline V CDR1 and CDR2: SEHNR, FQNEAQ (reference sequence). In DNA, the CDR3 is TGTGCCAGCAGCTTAGGGGTGACTAGCGGGGCTCAGGACACCGGGGAGCTGTTTTTT. As protein: CASSLGVTSGAQDTGELFF. The full variable domain, with the rest looked up from reference TRBV7-9 and TRBJ2-2, is DTGVSQNPRHKITKRGQNVTFRCDPISEHNRLYWYRQTLGQGPEFLTYFQNEAQLEKSRLLSDRFSAERPKGSFSTLEIQRTEQGDSAMYLCASSLGVTSGAQDTGELFFGEGSRLTVL.

This rearrangement joins TRBV7-6 to TRBJ2-3; tentative D call: TRBD2 (5 bases). Germline V gives CDR1 SGHVS, CDR2 FNYEAQ. The ends were cut back, 5 bases at V and 4 bases at J, with 13 bases in the middle. This CDR3 region has 14 residues. The CDR3 DNA reads TGTGCCAGCAGCCCAAGCGGTGACGCAGATACGCAGTATTTT. Amino acid sequence: CASSPSGDADTQYF. The full variable domain, with the rest looked up from reference TRBV7-6 and TRBJ2-3, is GAGVSQSPRYKVTKRGQDVALRCDPISGHVSLYWYRQALGQGPEFLTYFNYEAQQDKSGLPNDRFSAERPEGSISTLTIQRTEQRDSAMYRCASSPSGDADTQYFGPGTRLTVL.

The chain couples TRBV19 to TRBJ1-5; 7 bases are shared with TRBD1. J was trimmed by 7 bases and V by 6 bases; bases with no gene match: 9. The CDR3 extends over 14 amino acids. Germline assignment: CDR1 LNHDA and CDR2 SQIVND (reference sequence). The CDR3 protein is CASRNGQVGQPQHF. CDR3 in DNA: TGTGCCAGTAGAAATGGACAGGTCGGGCAGCCCCAGCATTTT.